The entry below gives a single TCR beta chain sequence along with its context. Its target is unknown. These data are taken from a study of cytomegalovirus exposure and HLA in healthy donors. Study outcomes and limitations: Most TCR sequences were seen very rarely across donors, but some public TCRs occurred in many.

The PCR had 60 Vbeta and 13 Jbeta primers. Sequenced by immunoSEQ multiplex PCR; TCRdb stores in-frame clones only, minus some. Of approximately 110,000 clones in the sample, around 73% were seen once. The V gene lost 3 bases and the J gene lost 0 bases, with 13 bases spanning the gap. The CDR3 loop spans 16 amino acids. Germline V gene data show CDR1 as SGHRS and CDR2 as YFSETQ. Sequencing used PBMCs. The receptor comes from a woman between 40 and 55 years old in good health and CMV-seropositive. The chain carries TRBV5-1 and TRBJ1-5; the D is unclear. The CDR3, as DNA: TGCGCCAGCAGCTGGGGAGACCGACATAGCAATCAGCCCCAGCATTTT. Its protein product is CASSWGDRHSNQPQHF. Together with reference TRBV5-1 and TRBJ1-5, the CDR3 gives the full variable domain: KAGVTQTPRYLIKTRGQQVTLSCSPISGHRSVSWYQQTPGQGLQFLFEYFSETQRNKGNFPGRFSGRQFSNSRSEMNVSTLELGDSALYLCASSWGDRHSNQPQHFGDGTRLSIL.